The rows below give T cell receptor beta chains drawn from one sample of a study of blood T cell repertoires in COVID-19. Method: immunoSEQ multiplex PCR; TCRdb's copy keeps in-frame clones and lacks some. The sample lists fewer than 50,000 clones; under 85% were seen once. The sequenced material came from peripheral blood. These receptors were obtained from a woman of 80 years or more with acute or convalescent COVID-19. Each CDR3 is given without its conserved first and last residue. Clone size is stated in some rows and not others, as once, few, many or a class when expanded.

size: .; J: TRBJ1-3; V: TRBV5-5; CDR3: ASSFGTAGNTIY
size: .; J: TRBJ1-1; V: TRBV2; CDR3: ASSAALRTEAF
size: .; J: TRBJ2-7; V: TRBV7-8; CDR3: ASSPRQGSDYEQY
size: .; J: TRBJ2-1; V: TRBV27; CDR3: ASSLRLAGSRNEQF
size: .; J: TRBJ2-1; V: TRBV18; CDR3: ASSPPGSAGYNEQF
size: .; J: TRBJ2-1; V: TRBV7-2; CDR3: ASSPEAASYNEQF
size: .; J: TRBJ1-6; V: TRBV2; CDR3: ASRRQEYNSPLH
size: .; J: TRBJ2-3; V: TRBV11-2; CDR3: ASSLRGGSTDTQY
size: .; J: TRBJ2-7; V: TRBV11-3; CDR3: ASSPTGDEQY
size: .; J: TRBJ1-2; V: TRBV3-1/TRBV3-2; CDR3: ASSPGTGGPLLYGYT
size: .; J: TRBJ2-2; V: TRBV6-6; CDR3: ASSQDLRGLGHNTGELF
size: .; J: TRBJ2-7; V: TRBV6-5; CDR3: ASSRFGDRDYEQY
size: .; J: TRBJ2-7; V: TRBV24-1; CDR3: ATSDMTSGSGEQY
size: .; J: TRBJ1-2; V: TRBV30; CDR3: AWAGQESNYGYT
size: .; J: TRBJ2-1; V: TRBV7-2; CDR3: ASSSMGGSNEQF
size: once; J: TRBJ1-5; V: TRBV19; CDR3: ASSIALTGDQPQH
size: .; J: TRBJ1-5; V: TRBV7-8; CDR3: ASSSGQGDSNQPQH
size: .; J: TRBJ2-7; V: TRBV5-8; CDR3: ASSSGQGAYEQY
size: few; J: TRBJ2-3; V: TRBV7-9; CDR3: ASSLDLGSRTDTQY
size: many; J: TRBJ2-7; V: TRBV2; CDR3: ARRGGDRGGSYEQY
size: .; J: TRBJ1-1; V: TRBV30; CDR3: AKSRVSDTEAF
size: .; J: TRBJ1-6; V: TRBV18; CDR3: ASSFQTGTNSPLH
size: .; J: TRBJ2-7; V: TRBV6-5; CDR3: ARSRDRVYEQY
size: .; J: TRBJ1-1; V: TRBV19; CDR3: ASSVPGLNTEAF
size: .; J: TRBJ2-1; V: TRBV18; CDR3: ASSPSGSAYNEQF
size: medium-sized; J: TRBJ2-1; V: TRBV3-1/TRBV3-2; CDR3: ASSPTVAGRYNEQF
size: .; J: TRBJ1-1; V: TRBV20-1; CDR3: SATGNTEAF
size: .; J: TRBJ1-5; V: TRBV6-5; CDR3: ASSTGVQPQH
size: .; J: TRBJ2-1; V: TRBV6-5; CDR3: ASSRRRQGTNEQF
size: .; J: TRBJ2-2; V: TRBV11-2; CDR3: ASSPQGAGELF
size: .; J: TRBJ2-5; V: TRBV24-1; CDR3: ATSDAGGGQTQY
size: .; J: TRBJ2-1; V: TRBV6-4; CDR3: ATGKDYSEMNEQF
size: .; J: TRBJ2-1; V: TRBV18; CDR3: ASSPNRGVGHRNEQF
size: once; J: TRBJ2-7; V: TRBV9; CDR3: ASSGGPQGYEQY
size: .; J: TRBJ2-5; V: TRBV2; CDR3: ASSVFPVGGSQY
size: .; J: TRBJ1-1; V: TRBV9; CDR3: ASSVVSAGGEAF
size: once; J: TRBJ2-5; V: TRBV2; CDR3: ASSSSGSGKTQY
size: many; J: TRBJ2-3; V: TRBV19; CDR3: ASRAGLAGGDTQY
size: .; J: TRBJ2-1; V: TRBV25-1; CDR3: ASSRKGGEGLGEQF